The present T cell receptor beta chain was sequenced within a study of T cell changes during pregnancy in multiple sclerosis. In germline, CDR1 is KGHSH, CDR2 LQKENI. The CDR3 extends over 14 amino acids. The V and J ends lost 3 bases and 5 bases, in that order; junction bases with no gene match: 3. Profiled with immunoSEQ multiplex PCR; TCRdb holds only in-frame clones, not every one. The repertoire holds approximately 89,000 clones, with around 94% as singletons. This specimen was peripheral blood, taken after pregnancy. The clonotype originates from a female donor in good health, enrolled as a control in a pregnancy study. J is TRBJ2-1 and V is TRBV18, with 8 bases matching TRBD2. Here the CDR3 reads CASSPSGEDNEQFF. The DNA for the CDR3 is TGTGCCAGCTCACCTAGCGGGGAGGACAATGAGCAGTTCTTC.